This T cell receptor beta chain was sequenced in a study of blood T cell repertoires in COVID-19. Sequenced by immunoSEQ multiplex PCR; TCRdb stores in-frame clones only, minus some. This sample has about 250,000 clones, with 70% to 90% found just once. CDR1 and CDR2 (germline): LNHDA, SQIVND (reference sequence). The CDR3 contains 13 residues. Trimming took 3 bases from V and 3 from J, leaving 8 bases between them. The clonotype was recovered from a human donor with COVID-19, enrolled during active disease. The donor label of this sample is uncertain. Specimen: peripheral blood. The chain combines TRBV19 with TRBJ1-1; perhaps TRBD1 as D (5 bases). The CDR3 DNA is TGTGCCAGTAGTATTGGGGGGGACACTGAAGCTTTCTTT. Its translation is CASSIGGDTEAFF.